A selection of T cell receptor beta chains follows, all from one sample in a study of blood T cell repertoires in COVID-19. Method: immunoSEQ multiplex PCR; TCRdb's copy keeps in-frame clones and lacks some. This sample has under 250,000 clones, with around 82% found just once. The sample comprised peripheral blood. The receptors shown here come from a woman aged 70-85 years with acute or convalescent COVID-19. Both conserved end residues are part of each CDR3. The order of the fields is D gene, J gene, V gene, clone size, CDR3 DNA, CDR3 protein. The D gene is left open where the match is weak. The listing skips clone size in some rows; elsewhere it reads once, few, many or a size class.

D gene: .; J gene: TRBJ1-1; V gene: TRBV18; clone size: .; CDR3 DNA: TGTGCCAGCTCACCGCTACCGGGGTCTAACACTGAAGCTTTCTTT; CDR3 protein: CASSPLPGSNTEAFF
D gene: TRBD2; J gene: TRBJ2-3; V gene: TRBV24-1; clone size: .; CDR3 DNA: TGTGCCACCATCGGGACTAGCGGGAGAGTGGCGGATACGCAGTATTTT; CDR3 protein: CATIGTSGRVADTQYF
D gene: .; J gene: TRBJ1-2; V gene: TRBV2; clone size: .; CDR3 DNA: TGTGCCAGCCGGGAGGGAAACTATGGCTACACCTTC; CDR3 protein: CASREGNYGYTF
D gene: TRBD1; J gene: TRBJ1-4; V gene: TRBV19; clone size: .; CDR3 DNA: TGTGCCAGTAGTATGGACAGGGATGAAAAACTGTTTTTT; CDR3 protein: CASSMDRDEKLFF
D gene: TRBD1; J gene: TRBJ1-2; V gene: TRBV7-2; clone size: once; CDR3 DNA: TGTGCCAGCAGCATTTCCGGGACAGATCCCTATGGCTACACCTTC; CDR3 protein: CASSISGTDPYGYTF
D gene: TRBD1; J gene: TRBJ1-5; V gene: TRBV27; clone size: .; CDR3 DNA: TGTGCCAGCAGTACCGACAGGGGTCAGCCCCAGCATTTT; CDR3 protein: CASSTDRGQPQHF
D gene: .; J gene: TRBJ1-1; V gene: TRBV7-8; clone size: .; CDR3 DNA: TGTGCCAGCAGCTTATCCGACAGTTCCTACACTGAAGCTTTCTTT; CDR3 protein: CASSLSDSSYTEAFF
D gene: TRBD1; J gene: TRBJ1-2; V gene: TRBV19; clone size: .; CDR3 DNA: TGTGCCAGTAGCGGAGGGACAGGGTTCGACTATGGCTACACCTTC; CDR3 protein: CASSGGTGFDYGYTF
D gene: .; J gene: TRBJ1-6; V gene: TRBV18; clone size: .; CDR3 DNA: TGTGCCAGCTCACCGATTCTGGCCAGGGATAATTCACCCCTCCACTTT; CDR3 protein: CASSPILARDNSPLHF
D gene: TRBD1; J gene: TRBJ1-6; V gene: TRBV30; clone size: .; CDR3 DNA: TGTGCCTGGAGTCTCCGGGACAGGGTTAATTCACCCCTCCACTTT; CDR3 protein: CAWSLRDRVNSPLHF